The present entry profiles one TCR beta chain with its context. The source of the sample is a study of blood T cell repertoires in COVID-19. Turning to the study itself: PBMCs, B-cell-depleted T cells, or T cells were the source of the cDNA or gDNA that made up the material.

Trimming took 5 bases from V and 2 from J, leaving 15 bases between them. This CDR3 has 15 amino acids. Germline V gene lookup returns CDR1 MDHEN and CDR2 SYDVKM. Authors' analysis steps: Reference gene primer amplification yielded estimated nucleated cell counts. Assay used: immunoSEQ multiplex PCR; TCRdb lists only in-frame clones, some missing. V and J calls and clone size follow that table, whereas D and trimming were derived from the DNA. The sample shows some 220,000 clones, approximately 80% of them seen only once. This receptor was obtained from a human donor in a cohort sampled during active COVID-19. J is TRBJ1-2 and V is TRBV28; D is unclear. Sequences were obtained from peripheral blood. Here the CDR3 reads CASSPPRAPNYGYTF. The CDR3 nucleotides are TGTGCCAGCAGTCCCCCGAGGGCACCGAACTATGGCTACACCTTC.